This T cell receptor (beta chain) came from a study of blood T cell repertoires in COVID-19. As for the study in general: Whether acute or convalescent, the COVID-19 samples came from the United States, Italy and Spain. In each case, the material was cDNA or gDNA derived from T cells, B-cell-depleted T cells, or PBMCs.

Per the original data handling: Amplification of reference gene primers provided the estimated nucleated cell counts. Generated by immunoSEQ multiplex PCR, the TCRdb table keeps only in-frame clones and is missing some. Clone size and the V and J calls come from that table; the DNA yielded D and trimming. The sample consists of fewer than 45,000 clones, roughly 86% of them appearing once. The CDR3 extends over 14 amino acids. Germline loops: CDR1 SNHLY, CDR2 FYNNEI. The germline V and J ends were trimmed by 6 bases and 4 bases, with 13 bases remaining between them. The TCR sequence derives from a human donor in a cohort sampled during active COVID-19. The chain has TRBV2 and TRBJ1-5; D possibly corresponds to TRBD1 (5 bases). The source material was peripheral blood. The CDR3 is CASRDDSRNQPQHF. In nucleotides, the CDR3 is TGTGCCAGCAGGGATGACAGCAGAAATCAGCCCCAGCATTTT.